Listed below are T cell receptor beta chains from one sample, sequenced in a study of blood T cell repertoires in COVID-19. Using immunoSEQ multiplex PCR, the repertoire was profiled, and TCRdb retains in-frame clones only, with some absent. Of 56,000 or so clones in the sample, 85% to 90% were seen once. Sequences were obtained from peripheral blood. The receptors originated from a man over 45 with acute or convalescent COVID-19. Both conserved end residues are part of each CDR3. Fields, in order: clone size, D gene, V gene, J gene, CDR3 protein, CDR3 DNA. The D gene is left open where the match is weak. Expanded clones are given a class, and other clones once, few, many or no size at all.

clone size: few; D gene: TRBD1; V gene: TRBV15; J gene: TRBJ1-2; CDR3 protein: CATSRSGTGYGYTF; CDR3 DNA: TGTGCCACCAGCAGATCTGGGACAGGGTATGGCTACACCTTC
clone size: .; D gene: TRBD1; V gene: TRBV9; J gene: TRBJ2-1; CDR3 protein: CASSVELMGQGAYNEQFF; CDR3 DNA: TGTGCCAGCAGCGTAGAATTAATGGGACAGGGGGCGTACAATGAGCAGTTCTTC
clone size: .; D gene: TRBD1; V gene: TRBV10-2; J gene: TRBJ2-7; CDR3 protein: CASSVGQGHEQYF; CDR3 DNA: TGCGCCAGCAGTGTGGGACAGGGCCACGAGCAGTACTTC
clone size: .; D gene: TRBD1; V gene: TRBV24-1; J gene: TRBJ2-6; CDR3 protein: CATRETGGDRPSGANVLTF; CDR3 DNA: TGTGCCACCAGAGAGACAGGGGGCGACCGCCCCTCTGGGGCCAACGTCCTGACTTTC
clone size: .; D gene: .; V gene: TRBV5-1; J gene: TRBJ1-4; CDR3 protein: CASSEAPGLGEKLFF; CDR3 DNA: TGCGCCAGCAGCGAAGCACCAGGGTTGGGCGAAAAACTGTTTTTT
clone size: .; D gene: .; V gene: TRBV12-3/TRBV12-4; J gene: TRBJ1-2; CDR3 protein: CASSPTGNYGYTF; CDR3 DNA: TGTGCCAGCAGCCCCACAGGGAACTATGGCTACACCTTC
clone size: few; D gene: .; V gene: TRBV12-3/TRBV12-4; J gene: TRBJ1-1; CDR3 protein: CASREGSFTEAFF; CDR3 DNA: TGTGCCAGCAGGGAGGGGAGTTTCACTGAAGCTTTCTTT
clone size: few; D gene: .; V gene: TRBV3-1/TRBV3-2; J gene: TRBJ1-6; CDR3 protein: CASSRQTYNSPLHF; CDR3 DNA: TGTGCCAGCAGTCGACAGACATATAATTCACCCCTCCACTTT
clone size: .; D gene: TRBD1; V gene: TRBV19; J gene: TRBJ2-2; CDR3 protein: CASSLRQGARTGELFF; CDR3 DNA: TGTGCCAGTAGTCTACGACAGGGGGCGAGGACCGGGGAGCTGTTTTTT
clone size: .; D gene: .; V gene: TRBV24-1; J gene: TRBJ1-2; CDR3 protein: CATSAQGTAGYTF; CDR3 DNA: TGTGCCACCAGTGCTCAGGGCACGGCTGGCTACACCTTC
clone size: .; D gene: .; V gene: TRBV3-1/TRBV3-2; J gene: TRBJ2-6; CDR3 protein: CASSHTALSGANVLTF; CDR3 DNA: TGTGCCAGCAGCCACACAGCCCTTTCTGGGGCCAACGTCCTGACTTTC
clone size: .; D gene: .; V gene: TRBV7-3; J gene: TRBJ2-5; CDR3 protein: CASSLSGAGGETQYF; CDR3 DNA: TGTGCCAGCAGCTTATCTGGCGCTGGCGGGGAGACCCAGTACTTC
clone size: .; D gene: TRBD1; V gene: TRBV9; J gene: TRBJ2-2; CDR3 protein: CASSGRQGQNTGELFF; CDR3 DNA: TGTGCCAGCAGCGGCCGACAGGGTCAAAACACCGGGGAGCTGTTTTTT
clone size: .; D gene: TRBD1; V gene: TRBV24-1; J gene: TRBJ1-4; CDR3 protein: CATSADRQNEKLFF; CDR3 DNA: TGTGCCACCAGTGCGGACAGGCAGAATGAAAAACTGTTTTTT
clone size: .; D gene: TRBD1; V gene: TRBV3-1/TRBV3-2; J gene: TRBJ2-1; CDR3 protein: CASSQGTGTGEFF; CDR3 DNA: TGTGCCAGCAGCCAAGGAACCGGGACAGGGGAGTTCTTC
clone size: .; D gene: .; V gene: TRBV21-1; J gene: TRBJ1-1; CDR3 protein: CASSKFQGNTEAFF; CDR3 DNA: TGTGCCAGCAGCAAATTTCAGGGGAACACTGAAGCTTTCTTT
clone size: .; D gene: .; V gene: TRBV28; J gene: TRBJ1-6; CDR3 protein: CASRSFGQGHSPLHF; CDR3 DNA: TGTGCCAGCAGAAGTTTCGGGCAGGGTCATTCACCCCTCCACTTT
clone size: .; D gene: TRBD2; V gene: TRBV14; J gene: TRBJ2-2; CDR3 protein: CASSLWLAGAGELFF; CDR3 DNA: TGTGCCAGCAGCCTTTGGTTAGCGGGGGCCGGGGAGCTGTTTTTT
clone size: .; D gene: TRBD1; V gene: TRBV12-5; J gene: TRBJ1-5; CDR3 protein: CASGPGQGNQPQHF; CDR3 DNA: TGTGCTAGTGGCCCAGGACAGGGCAATCAGCCCCAGCATTTT
clone size: .; D gene: .; V gene: TRBV19; J gene: TRBJ2-2; CDR3 protein: CASRSGGMNTGELFF; CDR3 DNA: TGTGCCAGTAGGTCGGGCGGGATGAACACCGGGGAGCTGTTTTTT
clone size: .; D gene: .; V gene: TRBV6-1; J gene: TRBJ2-7; CDR3 protein: CASSEAIVGAYEQYF; CDR3 DNA: TGTGCCAGCAGTGAAGCCATCGTGGGGGCGTACGAGCAGTACTTC
clone size: .; D gene: .; V gene: TRBV7-8; J gene: TRBJ2-1; CDR3 protein: CASSSRARRDEQFF; CDR3 DNA: TGTGCCAGCAGTTCGAGAGCCCGGCGGGATGAGCAGTTCTTC
clone size: .; D gene: TRBD1; V gene: TRBV5-6; J gene: TRBJ1-2; CDR3 protein: CASSSGQANYGYTF; CDR3 DNA: TGTGCCAGCAGCTCGGGACAGGCTAACTATGGCTACACCTTC
clone size: .; D gene: .; V gene: TRBV6-5; J gene: TRBJ1-1; CDR3 protein: CASSYGGLWNTEAFF; CDR3 DNA: TGTGCCAGCAGTTATGGGGGCTTGTGGAACACTGAAGCTTTCTTT
clone size: .; D gene: TRBD1; V gene: TRBV7-8; J gene: TRBJ1-6; CDR3 protein: CASSLVTGSDSPLHF; CDR3 DNA: TGTGCCAGCAGCTTAGTGACAGGGTCGGATTCACCCCTCCACTTT
clone size: .; D gene: TRBD2; V gene: TRBV6-4; J gene: TRBJ2-1; CDR3 protein: CASSGVELAGGGSYNEQFF; CDR3 DNA: TGTGCCAGCAGTGGGGTCGAACTAGCGGGCGGTGGGTCCTACAATGAGCAGTTCTTC
clone size: once; D gene: .; V gene: TRBV30; J gene: TRBJ1-2; CDR3 protein: CAWSVNVPAGRDDGYTF; CDR3 DNA: TGTGCCTGGAGTGTAAACGTCCCCGCCGGGAGGGACGATGGCTACACCTTC
clone size: .; D gene: TRBD1; V gene: TRBV5-1; J gene: TRBJ1-6; CDR3 protein: CASSLAQGENSPLHF; CDR3 DNA: TGCGCCAGCAGCTTGGCTCAGGGGGAAAACTCACCCCTCCACTTT
clone size: .; D gene: TRBD1; V gene: TRBV2; J gene: TRBJ1-6; CDR3 protein: CASSGGGQGWAPLHF; CDR3 DNA: TGTGCCAGCAGTGGCGGGGGACAGGGTTGGGCACCCCTCCACTTT
clone size: .; D gene: TRBD1; V gene: TRBV5-6; J gene: TRBJ1-1; CDR3 protein: CASSHTGVVTEAFF; CDR3 DNA: TGTGCCAGCAGCCATACAGGGGTTGTCACTGAAGCTTTCTTT
clone size: .; D gene: TRBD2; V gene: TRBV9; J gene: TRBJ2-1; CDR3 protein: CASSVLSGTSGYNEQFF; CDR3 DNA: TGTGCCAGCAGCGTCCTTTCCGGGACTAGCGGCTACAATGAGCAGTTCTTC
clone size: .; D gene: TRBD2; V gene: TRBV7-2; J gene: TRBJ2-2; CDR3 protein: CASSLRASGGLGTGELFF; CDR3 DNA: TGTGCCAGCAGCTTAAGAGCTAGCGGGGGGTTAGGAACCGGGGAGCTGTTTTTT
clone size: .; D gene: .; V gene: TRBV19; J gene: TRBJ1-2; CDR3 protein: CASSLRQDGYTF; CDR3 DNA: TGTGCCAGTAGCCTAAGACAGGATGGCTACACCTTC
clone size: .; D gene: .; V gene: TRBV24-1; J gene: TRBJ2-3; CDR3 protein: CATSDTAGSDTQYF; CDR3 DNA: TGTGCCACCAGTGATACTGCAGGGTCAGATACGCAGTATTTT